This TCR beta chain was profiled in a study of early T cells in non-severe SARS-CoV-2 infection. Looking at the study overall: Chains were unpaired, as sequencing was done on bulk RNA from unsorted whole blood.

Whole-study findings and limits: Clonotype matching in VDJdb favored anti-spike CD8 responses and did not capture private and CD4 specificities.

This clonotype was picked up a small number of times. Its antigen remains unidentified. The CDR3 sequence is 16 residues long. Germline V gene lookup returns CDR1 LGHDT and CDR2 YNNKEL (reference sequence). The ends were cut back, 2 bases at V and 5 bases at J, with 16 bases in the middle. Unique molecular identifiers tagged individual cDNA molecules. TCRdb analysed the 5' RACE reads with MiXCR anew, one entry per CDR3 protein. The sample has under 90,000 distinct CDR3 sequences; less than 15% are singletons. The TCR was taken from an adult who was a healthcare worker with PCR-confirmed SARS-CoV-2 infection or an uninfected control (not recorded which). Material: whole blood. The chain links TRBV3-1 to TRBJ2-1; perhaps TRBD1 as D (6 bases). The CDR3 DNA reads TGTGCCAGCAGCCAACACTCGACAGGATCCAACAATGAGCAGTTCTTC. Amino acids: CASSQHSTGSNNEQFF.